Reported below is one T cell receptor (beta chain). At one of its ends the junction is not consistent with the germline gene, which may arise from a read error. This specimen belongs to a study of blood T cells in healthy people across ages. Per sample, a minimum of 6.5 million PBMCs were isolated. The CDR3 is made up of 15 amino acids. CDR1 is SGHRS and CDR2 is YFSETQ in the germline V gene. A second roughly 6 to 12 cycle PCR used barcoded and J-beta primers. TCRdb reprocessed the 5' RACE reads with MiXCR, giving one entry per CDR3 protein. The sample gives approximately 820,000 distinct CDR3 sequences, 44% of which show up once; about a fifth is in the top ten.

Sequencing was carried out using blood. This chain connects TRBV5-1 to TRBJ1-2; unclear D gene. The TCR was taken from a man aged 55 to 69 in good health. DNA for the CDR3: TGCGCCAGCAGATTGGATCCCAGTTCTAACTATGGCTACACCTTC. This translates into CASRLDPSSNYGYTF.